These 11 T cell receptor beta chains originate from one sample sequenced in a study of response to subunit inactivated influenza vaccine. Each CDR3 protein gets one entry after TCRdb re-called the RT-PCR reads with MiXCR. The sample lists around 580,000 distinct CDR3 sequences, 14% seen once, with around 10% in the top ten. The starting material was PBMCs from blood, obtained 11 to 12 days after vaccination. These receptors all come from a man aged 50 to 60 who received an inactivated influenza vaccine.

This clonotype was counted ten times or more. The chain joins TRBV29-1 to TRBJ2-5; 10 nucleotides agree with TRBD1. The CDR3 sequence is 18 residues long. The germline V gene has CDR1 SQVTM and CDR2 ANQGSEA. V was clipped by 3 bases and J by 1 base; unmatched bases: 14. The DNA of the CDR3 is TGCAGCGTTGACACTCCGGGACAGGGGACTGGCTTCCAAGAGACCCAGTACTTC. Translated, it gives CSVDTPGQGTGFQETQYF.

At least ten counts were recorded for this clonotype. This chain uses TRBV7-9 with TRBJ2-7; the D is unclear. V dropped 5 bases and J dropped 0 bases, with 5 bases sitting between them. Germline V gives CDR1 SEHNR, CDR2 FQNEAQ (reference sequence). The CDR3 is 12 amino acids. CDR3 region: CASSESSYEQYF. In nucleotides, the CDR3 is TGTGCCAGCAGCGAGTCCTCCTACGAGCAGTACTTC.

This sequence joins TRBV30 and TRBJ1-1, with D hard to call. Germline loops: CDR1 GTSNPN, CDR2 SVGIG (reference sequence). V dropped 3 bases and J dropped 0 bases, with 8 bases sitting between them. CDR3 length: 13 amino acids. CDR3 amino acids: CAWRWQLNTEAFF. Here the CDR3 DNA reads TGTGCCTGGAGGTGGCAATTGAACACTGAAGCTTTCTTT. The full variable domain, its missing parts supplied by reference TRBV30 and TRBJ1-1, is SQTIHQWPATLVQPVGSPLSLECTVEGTSNPNLYWYRQAAGRGLQLLFYSVGIGQISSEVPQNLSASRPQDRQFILSSKKLLLSDSGFYLCAWRWQLNTEAFFGQGTRLTVV.

The chain employs TRBV11-1 and TRBJ2-7; D is unclear. The V end was cut by 2 bases, the J end by 4 bases, with 9 bases between. Germline V gives CDR1 SGHAT, CDR2 FQDESV (reference sequence). This CDR3 contains 13 residues. The CDR3 here is CASSLFWGYEQYF. The CDR3 nucleotides are TGTGCCAGCAGCTTATTTTGGGGTTACGAGCAGTACTTC.

The genes are TRBV29-1 and TRBJ1-1; TRBD1 matches at 8 bases. The V and J ends lost 7 bases and 1 base, in that order; junction bases with no gene match: 2. CDR1 and CDR2 from the germline V gene are SQVTM and ANQGSEA. There are 12 residues in the CDR3. The CDR3 DNA reads as TGCAGCGGGACAGGGTCGAACACTGAAGCTTTCTTT. It codes for CSGTGSNTEAFF.

This clonotype was counted a few times. The rearrangement uses TRBV5-1 and TRBJ2-2; 8 nucleotides agree with TRBD1. The trim removed 4 bases at V and 5 bases at J, leaving 10 bases unmatched. From germline, CDR1 is SGHRS and CDR2 YFSETQ. The CDR3 sequence is 16 residues long. The CDR3 loop is CASSAALGQDTGELFF. The DNA for the CDR3 is TGCGCCAGCAGCGCTGCGTTGGGACAGGATACCGGGGAGCTGTTTTTT.

This clonotype was counted ten times or more. The rearrangement joins TRBV7-3 to TRBJ2-1; possible D gene TRBD2, 5 bases. Trimming pared 4 bases from V and 0 bases from J, leaving 10 bases between. The CDR3 spans 15 residues. The germline CDR1 and CDR2 sequences are SGHTA and FQGTGA. CDR3 sequence reads: CASSSAGLSYNEQFF. CDR3 bases: TGTGCCAGCAGCTCCGCGGGCCTCTCCTACAATGAGCAGTTCTTC. The full variable domain, rest sourced from reference TRBV7-3 and TRBJ2-1, is GAGVSQTPSNKVTEKGKYVELRCDPISGHTALYWYRQSLGQGPEFLIYFQGTGAADDSGLPNDRFFAVRPEGSVSTLKIQRTERGDSAVYLCASSSAGLSYNEQFFGPGTRLTVL.

CDR3 sequence reads: CASSPLRGGNTIYF. CDR3 nucleotides: TGTGCCAGCAGCCCCCTCCGGGGGGGAAACACCATATATTTT. This chain connects TRBV11-2 to TRBJ1-3; a weak D match, TRBD1 (5 bases). V lost 5 bases, J lost 4 bases, and 12 bases lay in between. Per germline, CDR1 SGHAT and CDR2 FQNNGV. The CDR3 is 14 amino acids.

This rearrangement joins TRBV28 to TRBJ2-7; TRBD1 agrees at 10 bases. Germline values: CDR1 MDHEN, CDR2 SYDVKM. The CDR3 has 15 residues. Germline trimming cut 7 bases from V and 0 bases from J; bases unmatched to any gene: 6. The CDR3 spells CASTLRDRGSYEQYF. The CDR3 DNA sequence: TGTGCCAGCACACTCCGGGACAGGGGCTCCTACGAGCAGTACTTC.

This clonotype was observed a handful of times. The rearrangement links TRBV7-2 to TRBJ2-4; D could derive from TRBD1 or TRBD2 (6 bases each). Trimming took off 2 bases at V and 0 bases at J, with 11 bases between the two ends. The CDR3 runs 16 residues. In germline, CDR1 is SGHTA, CDR2 FQGNSA. CDR3 protein: CASSLRGDIAKNIQYF. DNA for the CDR3: TGTGCCAGCAGCTTAAGGGGGGATATAGCCAAAAACATTCAGTACTTC.

The V gene is TRBV10-3, the J gene TRBJ2-1; D is uncertain. V was cut by 1 base and J by 5 bases, with 0 bases left in between. The CDR3 is 11 residues long. The germline V gene has CDR1 ENHRY and CDR2 SYGVKD. The CDR3 protein is CAISEYNEQFF. CDR3 coding DNA: TGTGCCATCAGTGAGTACAATGAGCAGTTCTTC.